This entry is about one T cell receptor beta chain. Its antigen is still unknown. The V and J ends lost 4 bases and 0 bases respectively, with 13 bases between them. Germline CDR1 is SGHRS and CDR2 is YFSETQ. The CDR3 runs to 15 residues. Peripheral blood genomic DNA, not sorted cells or RNA, was the template. This specimen comes from a study of T cell repertoires in aging, cancer and after chemotherapy. On the study more broadly: Pre- and post-chemotherapy samples were paired from glioblastoma patients treated with temozolomide-based therapy.

Regarding the study as a whole: These repertoire data do not allow conclusions about immunological memory after chemotherapy.

TRB rearrangements spanning V, D and J were amplified using mixed TRB-A/B primers. TCRdb reprocessed the multiplex PCR reads via MiXCR and lists one record per CDR3 protein. The sample lists thousands of distinct CDR3 sequences; roughly 31% were seen once. The V gene is TRBV5-1, the J gene TRBJ1-1; no firm D call. The sequence was collected from a human donor with a solid tumor. The sample consisted of blood. The CDR3 reads CASSILFGMNTEAFF. CDR3 in DNA: TGCGCCAGCAGCATCTTATTCGGAATGAACACTGAAGCTTTCTTT.